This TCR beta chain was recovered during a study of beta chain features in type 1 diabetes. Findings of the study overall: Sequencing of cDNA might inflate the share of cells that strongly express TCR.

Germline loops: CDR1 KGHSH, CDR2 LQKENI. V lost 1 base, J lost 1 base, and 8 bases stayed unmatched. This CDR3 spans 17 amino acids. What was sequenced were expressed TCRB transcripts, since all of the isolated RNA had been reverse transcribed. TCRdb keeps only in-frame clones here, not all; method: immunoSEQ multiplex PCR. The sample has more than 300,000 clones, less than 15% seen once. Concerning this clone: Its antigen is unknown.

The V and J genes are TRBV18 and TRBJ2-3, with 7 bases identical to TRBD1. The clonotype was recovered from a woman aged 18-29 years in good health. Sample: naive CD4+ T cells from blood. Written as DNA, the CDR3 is TGTGCCAGCTCACCACGTTCACAGGGGTTGGGCACAGATACGCAGTATTTT. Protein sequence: CASSPRSQGLGTDTQYF.